Reported below is one TCR beta chain. These data come from a study of control samples from healthy donors and cancer patients. Sequencing used immunoSEQ multiplex PCR; TCRdb keeps in-frame clones, though not all of them. Found here are roughly 200,000 clones; the top ten clones hold roughly 2%. Per the germline V gene, CDR1 is MNHNS and CDR2 is SASEGT. There are 13 residues in the CDR3. The ends were cut back, 0 bases at V and 7 bases at J, with 6 bases in the middle. J is TRBJ2-2 and V is TRBV6-1; D is ambiguous. The sequenced material came from blood. This TCR was recovered from a woman aged 25 to 39 in good health. The CDR3 DNA reads TGTGCCAGCAGTGAAGCAGGGTTCGGGGAGCTGTTTTTT. Translation: CASSEAGFGELFF.